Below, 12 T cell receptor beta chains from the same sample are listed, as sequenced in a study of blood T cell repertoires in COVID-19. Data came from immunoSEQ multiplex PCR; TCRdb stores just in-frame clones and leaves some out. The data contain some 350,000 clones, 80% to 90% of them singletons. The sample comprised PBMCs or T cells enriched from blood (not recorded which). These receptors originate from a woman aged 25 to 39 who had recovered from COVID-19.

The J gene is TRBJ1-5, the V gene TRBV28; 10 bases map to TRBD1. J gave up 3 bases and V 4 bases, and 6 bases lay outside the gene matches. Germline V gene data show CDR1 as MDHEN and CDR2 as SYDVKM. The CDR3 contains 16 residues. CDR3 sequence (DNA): TGTGCCAGCAGTTCCCGGGACAGGGGACCCAATCAGCCCCAGCATTTT. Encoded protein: CASSSRDRGPNQPQHF.

This chain's CDR3 is CASKSTGDNQPQHF. CDR3 nucleotide sequence: TGTGCCAGCAAATCGACAGGGGACAATCAGCCCCAGCATTTT. The V call is TRBV6-5, the J call TRBJ1-5, with 8 bases aligning to TRBD1. Germline values: CDR1 MNHEY, CDR2 SVGAGI. The length of the CDR3 is 14 residues. J gave up 3 bases and V 7 bases, and 5 bases lay outside the gene matches.

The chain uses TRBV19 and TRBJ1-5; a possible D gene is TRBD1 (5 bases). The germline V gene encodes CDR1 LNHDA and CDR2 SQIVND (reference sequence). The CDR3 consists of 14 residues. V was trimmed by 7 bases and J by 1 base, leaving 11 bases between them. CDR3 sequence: CASIDRQSNQPQHF. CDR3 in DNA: TGTGCCAGTATCGATCGACAGAGCAATCAGCCCCAGCATTTT.

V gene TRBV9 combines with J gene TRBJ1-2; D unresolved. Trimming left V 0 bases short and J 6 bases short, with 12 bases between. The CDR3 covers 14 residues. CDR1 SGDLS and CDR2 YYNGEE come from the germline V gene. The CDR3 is CASSVGPGWNGYTF. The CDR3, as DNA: TGTGCCAGCAGCGTAGGGCCGGGGTGGAATGGCTACACCTTC. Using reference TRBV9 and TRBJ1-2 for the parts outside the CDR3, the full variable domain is DSGVTQTPKHLITATGQRVTLRCSPRSGDLSVYWYQQSLDQGLQFLIQYYNGEERAKGNILERFSAQQFPDLHSELNLSSLELGDSALYFCASSVGPGWNGYTFGSGTRLTVV.

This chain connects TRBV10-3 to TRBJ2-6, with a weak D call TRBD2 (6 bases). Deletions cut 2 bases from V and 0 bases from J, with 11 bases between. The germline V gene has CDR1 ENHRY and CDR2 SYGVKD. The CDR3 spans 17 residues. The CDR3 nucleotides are TGTGCCATCAGTGAGGGACGGGGACTCTCTGGGGCCAACGTCCTGACTTTC. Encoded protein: CAISEGRGLSGANVLTF.

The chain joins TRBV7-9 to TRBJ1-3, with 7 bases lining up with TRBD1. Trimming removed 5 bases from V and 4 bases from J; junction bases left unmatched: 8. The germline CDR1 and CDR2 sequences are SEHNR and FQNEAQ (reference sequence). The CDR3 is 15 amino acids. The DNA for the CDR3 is TGTGCCAGCAGCCCCACAGGGGCCGCCGGAAACACCATATATTTT. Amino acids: CASSPTGAAGNTIYF. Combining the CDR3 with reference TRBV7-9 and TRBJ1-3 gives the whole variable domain DTGVSQNPRHKITKRGQNVTFRCDPISEHNRLYWYRQTLGQGPEFLTYFQNEAQLEKSRLLSDRFSAERPKGSFSTLEIQRTEQGDSAMYLCASSPTGAAGNTIYFGEGSWLTVV.

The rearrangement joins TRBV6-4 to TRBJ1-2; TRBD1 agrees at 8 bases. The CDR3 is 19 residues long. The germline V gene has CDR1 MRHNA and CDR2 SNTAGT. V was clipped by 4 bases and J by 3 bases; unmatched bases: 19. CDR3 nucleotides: TGTGCCAGCAGTGGACTCCTCGAGTCGGAGGCAGGGGGCCACTATGGCTACACCTTC. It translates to CASSGLLESEAGGHYGYTF.

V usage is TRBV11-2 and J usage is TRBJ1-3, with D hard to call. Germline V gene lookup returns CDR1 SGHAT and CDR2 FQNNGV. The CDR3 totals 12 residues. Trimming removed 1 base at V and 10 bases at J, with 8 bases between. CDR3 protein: CASSLVRGTIYF. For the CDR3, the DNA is TGTGCCAGCAGCTTAGTACGAGGGACCATATATTTT.

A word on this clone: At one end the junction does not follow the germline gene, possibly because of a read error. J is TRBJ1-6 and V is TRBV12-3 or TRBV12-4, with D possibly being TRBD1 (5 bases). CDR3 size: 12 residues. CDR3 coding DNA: TGTGCCAGCTCGTATGGGGCGCGGAAGGCATACTTT. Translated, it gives CASSYGARKAYF.

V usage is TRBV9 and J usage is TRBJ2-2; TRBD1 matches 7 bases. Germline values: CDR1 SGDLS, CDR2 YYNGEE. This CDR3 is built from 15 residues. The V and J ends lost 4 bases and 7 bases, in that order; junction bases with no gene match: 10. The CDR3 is CASSLLDRESGELFF. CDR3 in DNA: TGTGCCAGCAGCCTCCTAGACAGGGAGAGCGGGGAGCTGTTTTTT.

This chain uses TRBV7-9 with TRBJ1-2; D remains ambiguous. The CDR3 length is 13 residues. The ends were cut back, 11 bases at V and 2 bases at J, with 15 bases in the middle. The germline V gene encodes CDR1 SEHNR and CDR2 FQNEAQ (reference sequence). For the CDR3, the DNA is TGTGCCCTCCGGAGGGCTACGAACTATGGCTACACCTTC. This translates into CALRRATNYGYTF.

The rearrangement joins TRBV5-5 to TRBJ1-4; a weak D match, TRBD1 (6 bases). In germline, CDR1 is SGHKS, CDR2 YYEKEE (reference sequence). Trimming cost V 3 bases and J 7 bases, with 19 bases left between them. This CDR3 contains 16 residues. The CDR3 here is CASSWGDWGRGEKLFF. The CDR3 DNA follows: TGTGCCAGCAGCTGGGGCGATTGGGGGCGCGGTGAAAAACTGTTTTTT.